This T cell receptor beta chain was retrieved from a study of shared clonotypes between healthy human individuals. The CDR3 covers 15 residues. Looked up from germline, CDR1 is MDHEN and CDR2 is SYDVKM. Ten immunoSEQ deep assay plates were used to sequence unsorted PBMC DNA. The assay was immunoSEQ multiplex PCR, and TCRdb's table has in-frame clones only and misses some. The sample contains about half a million clones, 79% of which appear only once. Within Nashville, Tennessee resided all donors, each a Caucasian adult. Sequencing input: PBMCs. The sequence was obtained from a woman aged 40 to 55 in good health. Some clones in this sample may be carry-over from other donors' samples. The chain has TRBV28 and TRBJ2-5; 9 bases line up with TRBD1. With the DNA end fitting TRBJ2-7 better, the J assignment may be wrong. As DNA, the CDR3 is TGTGCCAGCAGTTTCGACAGGGGGGCTAACTACGAGCAGTACTTC. Protein: CASSFDRGANYEQYF.